This section outlines one T cell receptor beta chain sequence together with its context. The antigen is not known. The data originate from a study of CD4 T cells in relation to SARS-CoV-2 and coronaviruses. Study-wide findings and caveats: Samples before the pandemic and after infection were not matched within any donor. Crossreactive clones expanded significantly less to SARS-CoV-2 than monoreactive clones.

Trimming removed 4 bases from V and 4 bases from J, with 23 bases in between. The CDR3 length is 17 residues. The germline gives CDR1 SGHRS, CDR2 YFSETQ. The repertoire was sequenced with immunoSEQ multiplex PCR; TCRdb's copy has only in-frame clones and lacks some. The data contain roughly 18,000 clones, 78% of them singletons. CD4+ T cells from unexposed donors were obtained before the COVID-19 pandemic (2011-2018). Isolation of CD4+ T cells took place after less than 13 days in culture. V gene TRBV5-1 combines with J gene TRBJ1-1; a possible D gene is TRBD1 (5 bases). Sequenced input: CD4+ T cells from PBMCs, cultured in vitro. The TCR originated in a human donor in good health. The CDR3 here is CASSQLRALGLGTEAFF. The CDR3 nucleotides are TGCGCCAGCAGCCAACTCAGGGCCCTGGGGCTTGGCACTGAAGCTTTCTTT.